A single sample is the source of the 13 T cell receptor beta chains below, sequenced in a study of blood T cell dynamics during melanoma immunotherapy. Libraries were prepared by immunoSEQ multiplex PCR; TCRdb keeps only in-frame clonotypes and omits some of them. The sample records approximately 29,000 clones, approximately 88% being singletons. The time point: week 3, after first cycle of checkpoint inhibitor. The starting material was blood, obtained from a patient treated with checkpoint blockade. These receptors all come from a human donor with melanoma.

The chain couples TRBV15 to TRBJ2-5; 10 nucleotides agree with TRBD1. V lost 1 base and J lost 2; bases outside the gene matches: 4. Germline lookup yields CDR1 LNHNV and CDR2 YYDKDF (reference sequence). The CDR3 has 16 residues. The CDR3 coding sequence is TGTGCCACCAGCAGAGGTGGACAGGGGGTTCAAGAGACCCAGTACTTC. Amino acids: CATSRGGQGVQETQYF.

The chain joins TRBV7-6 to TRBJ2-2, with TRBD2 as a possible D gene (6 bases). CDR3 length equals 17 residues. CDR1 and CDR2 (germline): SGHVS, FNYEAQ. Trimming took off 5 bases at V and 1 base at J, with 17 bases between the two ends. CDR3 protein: CASSGGIAVKNTGELFF. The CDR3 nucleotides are TGTGCCAGCAGCGGCGGAATAGCGGTTAAGAACACCGGGGAGCTGTTTTTT.

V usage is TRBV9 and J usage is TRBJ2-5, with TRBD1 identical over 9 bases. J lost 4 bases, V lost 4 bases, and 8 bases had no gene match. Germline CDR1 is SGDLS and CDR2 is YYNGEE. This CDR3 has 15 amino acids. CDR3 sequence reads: CASSSTGTGLETQYF. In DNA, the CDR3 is TGTGCCAGCAGCTCTACCGGGACAGGGTTAGAGACCCAGTACTTC.

The CDR3 sequence is CASSFGGLNEQFF. CDR3 DNA: TGTGCCAGCAGTTTTGGGGGGTTGAATGAGCAGTTCTTC. The chain has TRBV28 and TRBJ2-1; D might be TRBD2 (6 bases). This CDR3 contains 13 residues. Germline V gene data show CDR1 as MDHEN and CDR2 as SYDVKM. The V end was cut by 3 bases, the J end by 7 bases, with 10 bases between.

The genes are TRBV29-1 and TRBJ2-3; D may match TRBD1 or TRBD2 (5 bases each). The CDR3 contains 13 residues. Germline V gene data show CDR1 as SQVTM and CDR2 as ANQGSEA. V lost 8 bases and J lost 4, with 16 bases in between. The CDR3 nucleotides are TGCAGCTCATGGGACGGTGGGTCAGATACGCAGTATTTT. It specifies CSSWDGGSDTQYF.

The chain's CDR3 is CASSLAAASYNEQFF. CDR3 DNA: TGTGCCAGCAGCTTAGCGGCGGCCTCCTACAATGAGCAGTTCTTC. This chain connects TRBV7-2 to TRBJ2-1; D not certain. This CDR3 is built from 15 residues. V was cut by 0 bases and J by 0 bases, with 6 bases left in between. The germline V gene has CDR1 SGHTA and CDR2 FQGNSA.

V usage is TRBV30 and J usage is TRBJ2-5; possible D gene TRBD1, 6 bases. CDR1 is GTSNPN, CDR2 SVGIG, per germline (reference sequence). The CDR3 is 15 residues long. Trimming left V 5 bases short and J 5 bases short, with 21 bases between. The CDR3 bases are TGTGCCTGGTCAAACCTCCCAGGGGCCGGGGAGACCCAGTACTTC. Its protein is CAWSNLPGAGETQYF. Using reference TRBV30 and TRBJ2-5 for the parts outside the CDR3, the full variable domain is SQTIHQWPATLVQPVGSPLSLECTVEGTSNPNLYWYRQAAGRGLQLLFYSVGIGQISSEVPQNLSASRPQDRQFILSSKKLLLSDSGFYLCAWSNLPGAGETQYFGPGTRLLVL.

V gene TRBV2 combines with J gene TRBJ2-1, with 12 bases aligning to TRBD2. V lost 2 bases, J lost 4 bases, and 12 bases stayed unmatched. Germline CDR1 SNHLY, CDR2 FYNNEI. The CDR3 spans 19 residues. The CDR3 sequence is CASSEPSGLAGGPYNEQFF. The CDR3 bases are TGTGCCAGCAGTGAACCGTCTGGGCTAGCGGGAGGGCCGTACAATGAGCAGTTCTTC.

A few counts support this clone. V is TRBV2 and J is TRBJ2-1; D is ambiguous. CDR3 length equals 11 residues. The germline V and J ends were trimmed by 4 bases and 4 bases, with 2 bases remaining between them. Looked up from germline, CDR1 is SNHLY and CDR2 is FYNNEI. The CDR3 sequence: CASSGYNEQFF. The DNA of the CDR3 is TGTGCCAGCAGTGGTTACAATGAGCAGTTCTTC.

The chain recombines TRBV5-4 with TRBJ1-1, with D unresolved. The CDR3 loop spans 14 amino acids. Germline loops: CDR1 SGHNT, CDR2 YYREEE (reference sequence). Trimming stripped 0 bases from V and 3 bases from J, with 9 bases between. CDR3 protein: CASSLDPGDTEAFF. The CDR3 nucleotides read TGTGCCAGCAGCTTGGACCCAGGAGACACTGAAGCTTTCTTT.

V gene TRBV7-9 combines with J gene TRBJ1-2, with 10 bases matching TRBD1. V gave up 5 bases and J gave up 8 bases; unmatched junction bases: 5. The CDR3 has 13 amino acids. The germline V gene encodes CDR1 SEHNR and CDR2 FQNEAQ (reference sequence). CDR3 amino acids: CASSGDRGGGYTF. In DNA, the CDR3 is TGTGCCAGCAGCGGGGACAGGGGTGGAGGCTACACCTTC. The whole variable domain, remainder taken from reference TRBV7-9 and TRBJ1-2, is DTGVSQNPRHKITKRGQNVTFRCDPISEHNRLYWYRQTLGQGPEFLTYFQNEAQLEKSRLLSDRFSAERPKGSFSTLEIQRTEQGDSAMYLCASSGDRGGGYTFGSGTRLTVV.

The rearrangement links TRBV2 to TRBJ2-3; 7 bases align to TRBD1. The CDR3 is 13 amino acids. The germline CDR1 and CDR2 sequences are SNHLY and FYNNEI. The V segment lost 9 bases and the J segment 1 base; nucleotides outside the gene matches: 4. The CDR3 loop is CASRTGGTDTQYF. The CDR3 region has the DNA TGTGCCAGTAGGACAGGAGGCACAGATACGCAGTATTTT.

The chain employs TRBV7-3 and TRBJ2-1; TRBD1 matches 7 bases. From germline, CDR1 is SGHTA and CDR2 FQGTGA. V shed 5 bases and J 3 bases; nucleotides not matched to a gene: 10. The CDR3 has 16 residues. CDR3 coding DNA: TGTGCCAGCAGCACGCTCCCCGGGACAGTCTACAATGAGCAGTTCTTC. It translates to CASSTLPGTVYNEQFF.